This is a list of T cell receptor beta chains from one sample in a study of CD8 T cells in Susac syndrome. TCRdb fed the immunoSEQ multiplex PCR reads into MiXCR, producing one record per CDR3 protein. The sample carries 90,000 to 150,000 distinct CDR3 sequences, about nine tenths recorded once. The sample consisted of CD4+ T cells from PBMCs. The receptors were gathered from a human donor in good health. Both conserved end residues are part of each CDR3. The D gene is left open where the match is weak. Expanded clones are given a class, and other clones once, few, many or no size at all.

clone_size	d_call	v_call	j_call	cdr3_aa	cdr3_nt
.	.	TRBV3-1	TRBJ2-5	CASSTRLETQYF	TGTGCCAGCAGCACGCGGCTAGAGACCCAGTACTTC
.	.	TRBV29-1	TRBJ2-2	CSVESEGHAGELFF	TGCAGCGTTGAGTCTGAGGGGCATGCCGGGGAGCTGTTTTTT
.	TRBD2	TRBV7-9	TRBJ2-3	CASSLARSGGAGTDTQYF	TGTGCCAGCAGCTTAGCGAGGAGCGGGGGGGCCGGGACAGATACGCAGTATTTT
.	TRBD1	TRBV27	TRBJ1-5	CASSRDRREQPQHF	TGTGCCAGCAGCCGGGACAGGCGGGAACAGCCCCAGCATTTT
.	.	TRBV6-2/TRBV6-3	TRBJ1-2	CASRWAFGYTF	TGTGCCAGCAGATGGGCCTTCGGCTACACCTTC
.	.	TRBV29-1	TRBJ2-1	CSVEEGFAGRYNEQFF	TGCAGCGTTGAAGAGGGATTTGCGGGGAGGTACAATGAGCAGTTCTTC
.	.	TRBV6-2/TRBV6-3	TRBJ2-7	CASRKVAEYEQYF	TGTGCCAGCAGGAAGGTAGCGGAATACGAGCAGTACTTC
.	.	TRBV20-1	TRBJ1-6	CSASYRPSDSPLHF	TGCAGTGCTTCATACAGACCTTCGGATTCACCCCTCCACTTT
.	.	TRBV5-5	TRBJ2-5	CASSHGETQYF	TGTGCCAGCAGCCATGGGGAGACCCAGTACTTC
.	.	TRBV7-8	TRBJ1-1	CASSLLTGRMTEAFF	TGTGCCAGCAGCTTACTTACGGGGCGAATGACTGAAGCTTTCTTT
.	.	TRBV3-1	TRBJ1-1	CASSQAAGTEAFF	TGTGCCAGCAGCCAAGCGGCAGGGACTGAAGCTTTCTTT
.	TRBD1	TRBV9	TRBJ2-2	CASSAYRGANTGELFF	TGTGCCAGCAGCGCCTACAGGGGTGCGAACACCGGGGAGCTGTTTTTT
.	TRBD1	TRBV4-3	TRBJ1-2	CASSQDILRGPTESYTF	TGCGCCAGCAGCCAAGATATCCTGAGGGGGCCCACCGAGAGCTACACCTTC
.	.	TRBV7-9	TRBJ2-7	CASSAQEYEQYF	TGTGCCAGCAGCGCGCAGGAGTACGAGCAGTACTTC
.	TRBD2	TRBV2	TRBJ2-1	CASSGLAGKGEQFF	TGTGCCAGCAGTGGACTAGCGGGCAAGGGTGAGCAGTTCTTC
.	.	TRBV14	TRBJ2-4	CASSLPGGLRQYF	TGTGCCAGCAGCCTCCCCGGAGGGCTGAGGCAGTACTTC
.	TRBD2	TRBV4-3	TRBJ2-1	CASSQDSPTSGGFYNEQFF	TGCGCCAGCAGCCAAGATAGCCCGACTAGCGGGGGTTTCTACAATGAGCAGTTCTTC
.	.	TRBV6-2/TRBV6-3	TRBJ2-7	CASSYSGWGEQYF	TGTGCCAGCAGTTACTCGGGTTGGGGGGAGCAGTACTTC
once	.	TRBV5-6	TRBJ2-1	CASSLGLSGNNEQFF	TGTGCCAGCAGCTTGGGGCTGAGCGGAAACAATGAGCAGTTCTTC
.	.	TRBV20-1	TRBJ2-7	CSARDSGQSYEQYF	TGCAGTGCTAGGGATAGCGGCCAGAGCTACGAGCAGTACTTC
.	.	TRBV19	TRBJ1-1	CASRRGSLNTEAFF	TGTGCCAGTAGGCGAGGGAGTTTGAACACTGAAGCTTTCTTT
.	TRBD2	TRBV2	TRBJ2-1	CASNERTSGEQFF	TGTGCCAGCAACGAAAGGACTAGCGGTGAGCAGTTCTTC
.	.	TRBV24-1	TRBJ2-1	CATSDHNEQFF	TGTGCCACCAGTGACCACAATGAGCAGTTCTTC
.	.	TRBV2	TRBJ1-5	CASKEGRGSNQPQHF	TGTGCCAGCAAGGAGGGGAGGGGGAGCAATCAGCCCCAGCATTTT
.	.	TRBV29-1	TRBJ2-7	CSHMTANYEQYF	TGCTCCCATATGACAGCGAACTACGAGCAGTACTTC
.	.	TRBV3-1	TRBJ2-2	CASSRSPGLNTGELFF	TGTGCCAGCAGCCGCTCCCCAGGGCTGAACACCGGGGAGCTGTTTTTT
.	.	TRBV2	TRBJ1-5	CASSEAASQPQHF	TGTGCCAGCAGTGAAGCGGCATCTCAGCCCCAGCATTTT
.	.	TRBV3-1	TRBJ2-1	CASSQVSAAGEQFF	TGTGCCAGCAGCCAAGTAAGCGCTGCGGGTGAGCAGTTCTTC
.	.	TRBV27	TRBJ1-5	CASAREPGLYQPQHF	TGTGCCAGCGCTAGGGAGCCGGGCCTCTATCAGCCCCAGCATTTT
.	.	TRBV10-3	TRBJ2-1	CAISIGSSSYNEQFF	TGTGCCATCTCCATTGGGTCGAGCTCCTACAATGAGCAGTTCTTC
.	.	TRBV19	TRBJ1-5	CASSSYWGASGEPQHF	TGTGCCAGTAGTTCATACTGGGGGGCCTCGGGGGAGCCCCAGCATTTT
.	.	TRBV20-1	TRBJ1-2	CSARDESHYGYTF	TGCAGTGCTAGAGATGAAAGTCACTATGGCTACACCTTC
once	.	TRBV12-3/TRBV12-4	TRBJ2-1	CATSGGPNEQFF	TGTGCCACCTCTGGGGGGCCCAATGAGCAGTTCTTC
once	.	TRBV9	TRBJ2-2	CASSVLGGSQGGELFF	TGTGCCAGCAGCGTCCTCGGAGGGAGCCAGGGCGGGGAGCTGTTTTTT
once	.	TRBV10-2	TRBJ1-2	CASSDSGTAGYTF	TGCGCCAGCAGTGACTCGGGTACTGCTGGCTACACCTTC
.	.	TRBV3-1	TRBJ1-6	CASSRRDASSYNSPLHF	TGTGCCAGCAGCCGCAGGGACGCGAGCTCCTATAATTCACCCCTCCACTTT
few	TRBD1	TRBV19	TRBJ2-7	CASSETGDQQYF	TGTGCCAGCTCCGAAACAGGGGATCAGCAGTACTTC
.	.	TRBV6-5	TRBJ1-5	CASSIDRYQPQHF	TGTGCCAGCAGCATTGACAGATATCAGCCCCAGCATTTT
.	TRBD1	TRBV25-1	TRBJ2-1	CATDRGSYNEQFF	TGTGCCACTGACAGGGGCTCCTACAATGAGCAGTTCTTC
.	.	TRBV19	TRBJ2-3	CASSRPFSGTDTQYF	TGTGCCAGTAGTCGGCCCTTTTCGGGCACAGATACGCAGTATTTT
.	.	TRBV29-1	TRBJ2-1	CSVVTGVNEQFF	TGCAGCGTTGTGACGGGAGTCAATGAGCAGTTCTTC
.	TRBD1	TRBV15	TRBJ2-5	CATSSRQGAQETQYF	TGTGCCACCAGCTCCCGACAGGGAGCTCAAGAGACCCAGTACTTC
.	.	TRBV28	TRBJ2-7	CASSRRVAEQYF	TGTGCCAGCTCCAGAAGGGTTGCCGAGCAGTACTTC
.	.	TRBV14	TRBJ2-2	CASSQGGRQGVAGELFF	TGTGCCAGCAGCCAAGGAGGCCGGCAGGGAGTGGCCGGGGAGCTGTTTTTT